What follows are 28 T cell receptor beta chains derived from one specimen sequenced in a study of cytomegalovirus exposure and HLA in healthy donors. Data came from immunoSEQ multiplex PCR; TCRdb stores just in-frame clones and leaves some out. Seen here are about 350,000 clones, about nine tenths observed once, and the top ten hold more than 0.9%. Input material: PBMCs. These receptors all stem from a woman in her 30s in good health and CMV-seropositive.

The gene calls are TRBV5-1 and TRBJ2-2, with TRBD2 as a possible D gene (6 bases). Germline-derived CDR1 and CDR2 are SGHRS and YFSETQ. The V end was cut by 3 bases, the J end by 3 bases, with 12 bases between. The CDR3 extends over 15 amino acids. CDR3 in amino acids: CASSSVVADTGELFF. The CDR3 nucleotides read TGCGCCAGCAGCTCGGTTGTAGCGGACACCGGGGAGCTGTTTTTT.

V usage is TRBV11-1 and J usage is TRBJ2-3; the D is unclear. CDR1 and CDR2 (germline): SGHAT, FQDESV (reference sequence). V was clipped by 2 bases and J by 8 bases, with 8 bases between them. The CDR3 contains 12 residues. The CDR3: CASSLNMGTQYF. The CDR3 nucleotides read TGTGCCAGCAGCTTAAACATGGGTACGCAGTATTTT.

This clone was found a few times. This chain uses TRBV30 with TRBJ1-1; D gene unclear. V lost 2 bases and J 0 bases, leaving 10 bases between the germline ends. The germline V gene has CDR1 GTSNPN and CDR2 SVGIG (reference sequence). The CDR3 is made up of 14 amino acids. CDR3 in DNA: TGTGCCTGGAGTCTCGCAGGCCTGAACACTGAAGCTTTCTTT. Residues: CAWSLAGLNTEAFF.

The chain recombines TRBV15 with TRBJ2-5; either TRBD1 or TRBD2 may supply D (5 bases each). The V end was cut by 0 bases, the J end by 0 bases, with 11 bases between. The CDR3 has 16 residues. CDR1 and CDR2 (germline): LNHNV, YYDKDF (reference sequence). CDR3 region: CATSRDRDRNQETQYF. The CDR3 DNA reads TGTGCCACCAGCAGAGATCGGGACCGAAACCAAGAGACCCAGTACTTC. The full variable domain, in which reference TRBV15 and TRBJ2-5 provide the parts outside the CDR3, is DAMVIQNPRYQVTQFGKPVTLSCSQTLNHNVMYWYQQKSSQAPKLLFHYYDKDFNNEADTPDNFQSRRPNTSFCFLDIRSPGLGDTAMYLCATSRDRDRNQETQYFGPGTRLLVL.

This chain links TRBV4-3 with TRBJ1-2, with 7 bases that match TRBD1. The CDR3 contains 17 residues. The V gene end was trimmed by 0 bases and the J gene end by 3 bases; junction bases not matched to a gene: 10. Germline V lookup: CDR1 LGHNA, CDR2 YSLEER. The CDR3 is CASSQDRPTGYHYGYTF. The CDR3 bases are TGCGCCAGCAGCCAAGATCGGCCGACAGGGTATCACTATGGCTACACCTTC.

V gene TRBV23-1 combines with J gene TRBJ1-5, with 10 bases lining up with TRBD1. TRBV23-1 is an open reading frame whose function is uncertain. V lost 3 bases and J lost 0; bases outside the gene matches: 2. This CDR3 contains 16 residues. CDR3 in amino acids: CASSQGTGDSNQPQHF. CDR3 nucleotide sequence: TGCGCCAGCAGTCAGGGGACAGGGGATAGCAATCAGCCCCAGCATTTT.

The J gene is TRBJ2-5, the V gene TRBV14; D gene unclear. CDR1 and CDR2 from the germline V gene are SGHDN and FVKESK. V was trimmed by 3 bases and J by 3 bases, leaving 5 bases between them. This CDR3 contains 12 residues. The CDR3 loop is CASSHLKETQYF. CDR3 coding DNA: TGTGCCAGCAGCCATTTGAAAGAGACCCAGTACTTC.

In its sample, this clone was seen once. The J gene is TRBJ2-2, the V gene TRBV6-4, with 7 bases aligning to TRBD1. After removal of 1 base from V and 7 bases from J, the junction contained 0 bases not matched to a gene. The CDR3 extends over 13 amino acids. Germline CDR1 MRHNA, CDR2 SNTAGT. As DNA, the CDR3 is TGTGCCAGCAGTGACTACAGGGGCGGGGAGCTGTTTTTT. Its translation is CASSDYRGGELFF.

The table lists this clone with a count of one. The rearrangement uses TRBV6-1 and TRBJ2-2; D gene ambiguous. This CDR3 contains 16 residues. The germline V and J ends were trimmed by 1 base and 1 base, with 10 bases remaining between them. The germline CDR1 and CDR2 sequences are MNHNS and SASEGT. The CDR3: CASSEVRHLNTGELFF. CDR3 sequence (DNA): TGTGCCAGCAGTGAAGTGCGACACTTGAACACCGGGGAGCTGTTTTTT.

The V and J genes are TRBV28 and TRBJ1-2; D perhaps matches TRBD1 (6 bases). CDR1 and CDR2 (germline): MDHEN, SYDVKM. Trimming took off 3 bases at V and 2 bases at J, with 10 bases between the two ends. This CDR3 is built from 14 residues. CDR3 in DNA: TGTGCCAGCAGTTTGTGGGGGCTAAACTATGGCTACACCTTC. It translates to CASSLWGLNYGYTF.

The chain joins TRBV29-1 to TRBJ2-5; D possibly matches TRBD1 or TRBD2 (6 bases each). The CDR3 spans 13 residues. The V end lost 0 bases, the J end lost 4 bases, and 9 bases lay between the germline ends. The V gene's germline CDR1 is SQVTM and CDR2 ANQGSEA. The chain's CDR3 is CSVEEGGRETQYF. CDR3 sequence (DNA): TGCAGCGTTGAAGAGGGGGGCAGAGAGACCCAGTACTTC.

The count of this clone is one. The chain joins TRBV5-4 to TRBJ1-3, with D unclear. The CDR3 loop spans 13 amino acids. With 9 bases removed from V and 4 bases from J, the gap between germline ends came to 14 bases. Per the germline V gene, CDR1 is SGHNT and CDR2 is YYREEE (reference sequence). CDR3 amino acids: CATSQAPGNTIYF. DNA of the CDR3: TGTGCCACCAGTCAGGCGCCAGGAAACACCATATATTTT.

The chain is built from TRBV6-5 and TRBJ2-7, with 11 positions matching TRBD2. From germline, CDR1 is MNHEY and CDR2 SVGAGI. This CDR3 spans 13 amino acids. The V segment lost 6 bases and the J segment 7 bases; nucleotides outside the gene matches: 5. CDR3 residues: CASRRLAGREQYF. The CDR3 region has the DNA TGTGCCAGCAGAAGACTAGCGGGAAGGGAGCAGTACTTC.

V and J are TRBV27 and TRBJ2-7; TRBD1 matches 7 bases. The CDR3 extends over 15 amino acids. CDR1 is MNHEY and CDR2 is SMNVEV in the germline V gene (reference sequence). V was pared by 2 bases and J by 4 bases, with 8 bases of the junction left unmatched. In DNA, the CDR3 is TGTGCCAGCAGTTTAGGTACAGGGGATGCGTACGAGCAGTACTTC. This translates into CASSLGTGDAYEQYF.

Concerning this clone: In the same sample, other DNA sequences code for this CDR3. This sequence joins TRBV28 and TRBJ2-7, with TRBD1 matching 8 bases. Germline-derived CDR1 and CDR2 are MDHEN and SYDVKM. This CDR3 contains 14 residues. The V gene end was trimmed by 3 bases and the J gene end by 1 base; junction bases not matched to a gene: 2. The CDR3 region is CASSFGTGSYEQYF. DNA of the CDR3: TGTGCCAGCAGTTTCGGGACAGGATCCTACGAGCAGTACTTC.

The J gene is TRBJ1-1, the V gene TRBV5-4, with D unclear. Germline CDR1 is SGHNT and CDR2 is YYREEE (reference sequence). Trimming took off 0 bases at V and 5 bases at J, with 8 bases between the two ends. The CDR3 extends over 13 amino acids. For the CDR3, the DNA is TGTGCCAGCAGCTTGGCCGTGCTGACTGAAGCTTTCTTT. Protein sequence: CASSLAVLTEAFF.

This clone was recorded only once. V is TRBV29-1 and J is TRBJ2-3; unclear D gene. V was cut by 0 bases and J by 0 bases, with 10 bases left in between. In germline, CDR1 is SQVTM, CDR2 ANQGSEA. The CDR3 covers 15 residues. The CDR3 DNA reads as TGCAGCGTTGAAGACCATGCCTCTAGCACAGATACGCAGTATTTT. This sequence encodes CSVEDHASSTDTQYF.

This chain links TRBV15 with TRBJ2-7, with 10 bases fitting TRBD1. V lost 5 bases to trimming and J lost 3 bases; unmatched junction nucleotides: 4. CDR3 length: 14 amino acids. Looked up from germline, CDR1 is LNHNV and CDR2 is YYDKDF (reference sequence). CDR3 coding DNA: TGTGCCACCAGCGGGGACAGGGGAAACTACGAGCAGTACTTC. This encodes CATSGDRGNYEQYF.

CDR3 bases: TGCGGGCCTGGGGGTTTTGGTCAGCCCCAGCATTTT. Its protein is CGPGGFGQPQHF. The genes are TRBV4-1 and TRBJ1-5; tentative D call: TRBD1 (5 bases). CDR3 length: 12 amino acids. CDR1 and CDR2 (germline): MGHRA, YSYEKL.

V is TRBV27 and J is TRBJ2-3; tentative D call: TRBD2 (5 bases). Germline V gene lookup returns CDR1 MNHEY and CDR2 SMNVEV (reference sequence). V was shortened by 2 bases and J by 3 bases, with 12 bases between the two germline ends. This CDR3 spans 15 amino acids. The CDR3 sequence is CASSLDPSGTDTQYF. For the CDR3, the DNA is TGTGCCAGCAGTTTAGATCCTTCGGGGACAGATACGCAGTATTTT.

This clone was counted only a few times. The chain is built from TRBV2 and TRBJ1-2, with a tentative D call TRBD1 (5 bases). Trimming took off 10 bases at V and 3 bases at J, with 12 bases between the two ends. This CDR3 has 12 residues. Germline CDR1 SNHLY, CDR2 FYNNEI. The CDR3 nucleotides read TGTGCCATCCATACAGGCGACTATGGCTACACCTTC. Its translation: CAIHTGDYGYTF.

V gene TRBV30 combines with J gene TRBJ1-5; weak D call: TRBD1 (5 bases). The CDR3 loop spans 13 amino acids. V was clipped by 5 bases and J by 7 bases, with 15 bases between them. Germline-derived CDR1 and CDR2 are GTSNPN and SVGIG (reference sequence). CDR3 in amino acids: CAWSPGRDQPQHF. DNA for the CDR3: TGTGCCTGGTCACCCGGGAGGGACCAGCCCCAGCATTTT. The full variable domain, with the rest looked up from reference TRBV30 and TRBJ1-5, is SQTIHQWPATLVQPVGSPLSLECTVEGTSNPNLYWYRQAAGRGLQLLFYSVGIGQISSEVPQNLSASRPQDRQFILSSKKLLLSDSGFYLCAWSPGRDQPQHFGDGTRLSIL.

The V call is TRBV7-3, the J call TRBJ1-6, with 9 bases that match TRBD1. Trimming at V came to 2 bases and at J to 6 bases, leaving 2 bases not matched to a gene. The CDR3 is made up of 15 amino acids. CDR1 SGHTA and CDR2 FQGTGA come from the germline V gene. In nucleotides, the CDR3 is TGTGCCAGCAGCTTAGGGACAGGGACTAATTCACCCCTCCACTTT. Translation: CASSLGTGTNSPLHF.

The rearrangement links TRBV29-1 to TRBJ2-3, with 7 nucleotides matching TRBD2. Germline CDR1 is SQVTM and CDR2 is ANQGSEA. J was trimmed by 4 bases and V by 3 bases; bases with no gene match: 4. There are 13 residues in the CDR3. The DNA for the CDR3 is TGCAGCGTTGAGAGACTAGCTGCAGATACGCAGTATTTT. The encoded protein is CSVERLAADTQYF.

The chain recombines TRBV4-3 with TRBJ2-5; D remains unclear. Per the germline V gene, CDR1 is LGHNA and CDR2 is YSLEER. V was cut by 0 bases and J by 1 base, with 12 bases left in between. This CDR3 is built from 16 residues. In DNA form, the CDR3 reads TGCGCCAGCAGCCAAGAGAGAGCCGGCACCCAAGAGACCCAGTACTTC. It specifies CASSQERAGTQETQYF.

The genes are TRBV29-1 and TRBJ1-3; D is uncertain. This CDR3 is 15 amino acids long. The ends were cut back, 3 bases at V and 2 bases at J, with 14 bases in the middle. Germline CDR1 is SQVTM and CDR2 is ANQGSEA. The DNA of the CDR3 is TGCAGCGTTGAGAAGCAAACCGTGACTGGAAACACCATATATTTT. Translated: CSVEKQTVTGNTIYF.

The gene calls are TRBV5-1 and TRBJ1-3, with 9 bases aligning to TRBD1. The V gene end was trimmed by 3 bases and the J gene end by 2 bases; junction bases not matched to a gene: 6. The CDR3 length is 16 residues. Germline CDR1 reads SGHRS; CDR2 reads YFSETQ. In nucleotides, the CDR3 is TGCGCCAGCAGCTCGGCAAACAGGGGGCCTGGAAACACCATATATTTT. Translating it yields CASSSANRGPGNTIYF.

The V gene is TRBV6-7, the J gene TRBJ2-5, with 13 nucleotides matching TRBD2. TRBV6-7 is an open reading frame whose function is uncertain. The CDR3 extends over 14 amino acids. V gave up 10 bases and J gave up 7 bases; unmatched junction bases: 9. CDR3 region: CATGTSGEKGTQYF. Here the CDR3 DNA reads TGTGCCACCGGGACTAGCGGGGAAAAAGGGACCCAGTACTTC.